The sequence of this TCR beta chain was determined in a study of beta chain features in type 1 diabetes. At the level of the study: No age, gender or cell yield differences were seen between patients and healthy donors.

cDNA synthesis used the whole RNA isolate, giving expressed TCRB sequences. Profiling relied on immunoSEQ multiplex PCR, and the TCRdb table lists in-frame clones only, not all of them. The sample holds almost 350,000 clones, roughly a fifth seen once. Sorted populations were all over 95% pure. Note on this clone: What it binds is not known. The sample holds other DNA sequences that translate to the same CDR3.

The V gene's germline CDR1 is SGDLS and CDR2 YYNGEE. Trimming removed 0 bases from V and 7 bases from J; junction bases left unmatched: 3. The CDR3 runs 14 residues. Overall study findings and caveats: cDNA sequencing could over-represent cells with high TCR expression. Type 1 diabetes patients showed fewer insertions and more deletions at VDJ junctions.

The TCR originated in a woman aged 18-29 years in good health. Sequenced: naive CD4+ T cells from blood. This chain connects TRBV9 to TRBJ2-1; TRBD2 agrees at 8 bases. CDR3 DNA: TGTGCCAGCAGCGTAGTAAGCGGGAGTAATGAGCAGTTCTTC. Translation gives CASSVVSGSNEQFF.